This TCR beta chain was identified during a study of T cell repertoires in cytomegalovirus infection. Study in general: Indications came from public TCR beta signatures; they pointed to CMV infection and to a matching HLA type. Broader study findings: Pooled public TCR beta family frequency picked out CMV carriers with the relevant HLA. Dominating the ex vivo response were TCR beta clonotypes that were CMV-specific and HLA-C-restricted.

The CDR3 is 14 residues long. V lost 4 bases to trimming and J lost 1 base, with 10 bases between them. The germline CDR1 and CDR2 sequences are SGHVS and FQNEAQ. Concerning this clonotype: Its antigen is currently unknown.

Via MiXCR, TCRdb re-called the reads, giving one row per CDR3 protein. In the table there are roughly 570,000 distinct CDR3 sequences, under 45% of which are singletons. V and J are TRBV7-8 and TRBJ2-5, with D possibly being TRBD1 (5 bases). The sample was cultured PBMCs, taken from culture after CMV antigen stimulation. This TCR came from a human donor in good health (CMV status not recorded). Some clones in this sample may be carry-over from other donors' samples. This CDR3 reads CASSYDRVQETQYF. The CDR3 DNA sequence: TGTGCCAGCAGCTACGACAGAGTCCAAGAGACCCAGTACTTC.